This T cell receptor beta chain was recovered during a study of T-cell memory formation after mild COVID-19. This clonotype was seen a handful of times. This CDR3 has 14 amino acids. Germline V CDR1 and CDR2: SGHVS, FQNEAQ. Trimming cost V 5 bases and J 0 bases, with 7 bases left between them. MiXCR was run by TCRdb on the 5' RACE reads, yielding one entry per CDR3 protein. This table has 550,000 to 700,000 distinct CDR3 sequences, more than 15% appearing once. The rearrangement joins TRBV7-8 to TRBJ1-4, with D hard to call. Sequencing input: PBMCs or a T cell subset sorted from them (not recorded which). The clonotype was recovered from an adult woman who had mild COVID-19 (a few samples of this study predate the infection). Cell type and time point are not known. The CDR3 DNA follows: TGTGCCAGCAGCCGAGAATCAACTAATGAAAAACTGTTTTTT. Amino acid sequence: CASSRESTNEKLFF. Full variable domain (outside the CDR3, taken from reference TRBV7-8 and TRBJ1-4): GAGVSQSPRYKVAKRGQDVALRCDPISGHVSLFWYQQALGQGPEFLTYFQNEAQLDKSGLPSDRFFAERPEGSVSTLKIQRTQQEDSAVYLCASSRESTNEKLFFGSGTQLSVL.